The rows below give T cell receptor beta chains drawn from one sample of a study of T cells in localized non-small cell lung cancer. Using immunoSEQ multiplex PCR, the repertoire was profiled, and TCRdb retains in-frame clones only, with some absent. The sample yields 35,000 to 50,000 clones, roughly 86% seen once. This sample comprised peripheral blood, obtained before any cancer treatment. The receptors derive from a man aged 40-75 years with stage I lung adenocarcinoma. The CDR3 runs from the conserved cysteine through the conserved F or W. D genes are given only for firm matches. Clone size, where shown, is once, few, many, or a class for clones that have expanded.

clone_size j_call cdr3_length v_call d_call cdr3_nt cdr3_aa
- TRBJ1-5 17 TRBV28 - TGTGCCAGCAGTTTAAGGAGGAGTGCGAATAGCAATCAGCCCCAGCATTTT CASSLRRSANSNQPQHF
- TRBJ2-1 14 TRBV7-9 - TGTGCCAGCAGCTTAGTTCCGTCCTACAATGAGCAGTTCTTC CASSLVPSYNEQFF
- TRBJ1-1 13 TRBV7-9 - TGTGCCAGCAGCAGGCGAGGGGGCACTGAAGCTTTCTTT CASSRRGGTEAFF
few TRBJ1-5 14 TRBV5-6 - TGTGCCAGCAGCCGAACAGGTCCCAATCAGCCCCAGCATTTT CASSRTGPNQPQHF
- TRBJ2-7 14 TRBV6-6 - TGTGCCAGCAGTTACTCGGGGGAGGTTTACGAGCAGTACTTC CASSYSGEVYEQYF
- TRBJ1-4 16 TRBV5-1 - TGCGCCAGCAGCCAGACGGGGGTCAGGCCTAATGAAAAACTGTTTTTT CASSQTGVRPNEKLFF
few TRBJ1-1 14 TRBV7-9 - TGTGCCAGCAGCTTAGTGACAGGTGACACTGAAGCTTTCTTT CASSLVTGDTEAFF
- TRBJ2-7 12 TRBV28 - TGTGCCAGCAGCCACAGGGTCTACGAGCAGTACTTC CASSHRVYEQYF
- TRBJ1-2 13 TRBV6-6 - TGTGCCAGCAAAACCCCGGGTACCTATGGCTACACCTTC CASKTPGTYGYTF
- TRBJ2-3 15 TRBV9 - TGTGCCAGCAGCGTAGTGCCTCAGCACACAGATACGCAGTATTTT CASSVVPQHTDTQYF
- TRBJ2-1 16 TRBV9 TRBD1 TGTGCCAGCAGCGAAGGGACAGGGATAATTGGGAATGAGCAGTTCTTC CASSEGTGIIGNEQFF
- TRBJ2-7 15 TRBV6-5 TRBD1 TGTGCCAGCAGACTCAACAGGGGGAGCTCCTACGAGCAGTACTTC CASRLNRGSSYEQYF
- TRBJ2-7 15 TRBV6-6 TRBD1 TGTGCCAGCAGGTTAGGACAGGGGCTAGGCTACGAGCAGTACTTC CASRLGQGLGYEQYF
- TRBJ2-4 15 TRBV28 TRBD2 TGTGCCAGCTACTCCCTGGGGGAGGGCAAAAACATTCAGTACTTC CASYSLGEGKNIQYF
- TRBJ2-1 12 TRBV4-1 - TGCGCCAGCAGCCTCGGCTACAATGAGCAGTTCTTC CASSLGYNEQFF
- TRBJ2-3 13 TRBV7-3 - TGTGCCAGCAGCGTCGGGGTTGCAGATACGCAGTATTTT CASSVGVADTQYF
- TRBJ1-1 15 TRBV5-1 - TGCGCCAGCAGCTTGGGTTGGGGCCAGAACACTGAAGCTTTCTTT CASSLGWGQNTEAFF
- TRBJ1-6 14 TRBV28 TRBD1 TGTGCCAGCAGGACAGGGGAGGCGAATTCACCCCTCCACTTT CASRTGEANSPLHF